This TCR beta chain came from a study of cytomegalovirus exposure and HLA in healthy donors. It was with 60 Vbeta and 13 Jbeta primers that the PCR ran. Method: immunoSEQ multiplex PCR; TCRdb's copy keeps in-frame clones and lacks some. The sample holds fewer than 150,000 clones; around 78% are singletons and the top ten take 6.2%. This CDR3 region has 14 residues. V lost 2 bases, J lost 6 bases, and 3 bases stayed unmatched. Germline V gene sequence: CDR1 SGHTA, CDR2 FQGTGA. Sequences were obtained from PBMCs. The chain couples TRBV7-3 to TRBJ2-7, with 11 bases that match TRBD2. The sequence was collected from a woman in her thirties or forties in good health and CMV-seropositive. The CDR3 protein is CASSLGTSGSEQYF. The CDR3 DNA reads TGTGCCAGCAGCTTAGGTACTAGCGGGAGCGAGCAGTACTTC.